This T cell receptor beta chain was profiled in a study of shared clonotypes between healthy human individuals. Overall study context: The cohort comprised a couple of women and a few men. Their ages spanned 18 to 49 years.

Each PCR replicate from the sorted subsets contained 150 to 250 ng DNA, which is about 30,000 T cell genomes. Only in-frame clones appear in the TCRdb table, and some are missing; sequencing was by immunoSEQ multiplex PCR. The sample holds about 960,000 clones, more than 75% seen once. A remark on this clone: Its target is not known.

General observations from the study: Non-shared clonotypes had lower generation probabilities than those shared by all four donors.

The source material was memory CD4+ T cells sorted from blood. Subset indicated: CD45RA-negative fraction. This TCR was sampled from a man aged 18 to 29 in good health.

The DNA of the CDR3 is TGTGCCTCTGGCAGGGTCTCCTACGAGCAGTACTTC. Encoded protein: CASGRVSYEQYF. The chain recombines TRBV2 with TRBJ2-7; D may be TRBD1 (5 bases). Germline V gives CDR1 SNHLY, CDR2 FYNNEI. Trimming stripped 11 bases from V and 0 bases from J, with 11 bases between. The CDR3 is 12 residues long.